This TCR beta chain was documented in a study of T cell responses to AZD1222 COVID-19 vaccine. Findings and limits, study-wide: Just 5 to 7 people given AZD1222 tested seropositive at baseline. After two AZD1222 doses, spike-specific TCR breadth and depth rose versus day 0. No day 14 peak samples; only post-peak repertoires were characterized.

About this clone itself: What it binds is not known.

Germline loops: CDR1 SGHTA, CDR2 FQGNSA. This CDR3 has 15 residues. V was trimmed by 5 bases and J by 0 bases, leaving 14 bases between them. TCRdb's copy holds only in-frame clones and misses some; the assay was immunoSEQ multiplex PCR. This table has around 88,000 clones, roughly 90% appearing once. The sequence came from an adult in good health. V usage is TRBV7-2 and J usage is TRBJ2-7, with D possibly called TRBD1 or TRBD2 (5 bases each). Material: peripheral blood, obtained on day 0 of AZD1222 vaccination. The CDR3 sequence: CASSPWGSPSYEQYF. CDR3 bases: TGTGCCAGCAGCCCCTGGGGGAGCCCCTCCTACGAGCAGTACTTC.